These T cell receptor beta chains were read from a single sample in a study of T cells after yellow fever vaccination. Using its own MiXCR run on the 5' RACE reads, TCRdb lists one record per CDR3 protein. The sample consists of a few hundred thousand distinct CDR3 sequences, roughly a sixth of them appearing once. The specimen was PBMCs, collected 5 days after the first yellow fever vaccination. The receptors derive from a man aged 18 to 35 who received the YFV17D yellow fever vaccine. CDR3s include the opening cysteine and the closing phenylalanine or tryptophan. Each record gives: V gene, clone size, D gene, J gene, CDR3 protein, CDR3 DNA. D genes are given only for firm matches. Clone size is given for some rows only: seen once, a few or many times, or a class if the clone is expanded.

TRBV9	NA	NA	TRBJ2-2	CASSVADTGELFF	TGTGCCAGCAGCGTAGCAGACACCGGGGAGCTGTTTTTT
TRBV7-2	many	TRBD2	TRBJ2-3	CASHSGGHDTQYF	TGTGCCAGCCATAGCGGGGGGCACGATACGCAGTATTTT
TRBV15	few	TRBD1	TRBJ2-7	CATSSPGQAYYEQYF	TGTGCCACCAGCAGCCCGGGACAGGCCTACTACGAGCAGTACTTC
TRBV6-1	few	NA	TRBJ2-1	CASIYQGSYNEQFF	TGTGCCTCCATATACCAGGGCTCCTACAATGAGCAGTTCTTC
TRBV6-1	few	TRBD2	TRBJ2-1	CASSDWGGDEQFF	TGTGCCAGCTCCGATTGGGGGGGGGATGAGCAGTTCTTC
TRBV6-6	many	TRBD1	TRBJ2-5	CASRTGTDQTQYF	TGTGCCAGCAGGACAGGGACAGACCAAACCCAGTACTTC
TRBV7-8	NA	TRBD1	TRBJ2-2	CASSLVVGQGAGELFF	TGTGCCAGCAGCTTAGTAGTGGGACAGGGTGCCGGGGAGCTGTTTTTT
TRBV14	few	NA	TRBJ2-2	CASSQADSHRGELFF	TGTGCCAGCAGCCAAGCGGACTCTCATAGGGGGGAGCTGTTTTTT
TRBV12-3/TRBV12-4	NA	TRBD1	TRBJ1-5	CASSRQGGQPQHF	TGTGCCAGCAGTCGACAGGGAGGGCAGCCCCAGCATTTT
TRBV20-1	NA	TRBD1	TRBJ1-4	CSAMDRANEKLFF	TGCAGTGCCATGGACAGGGCTAATGAAAAACTGTTTTTT
TRBV2	few	TRBD2	TRBJ2-1	CASSERGKTPSEQFF	TGTGCCAGCAGTGAGCGGGGGAAAACGCCCTCCGAGCAGTTCTTC
TRBV7-9	many	TRBD2	TRBJ2-2	CASSQSGATGELFF	TGTGCCAGCAGCCAAAGCGGGGCGACCGGGGAGCTGTTTTTT
TRBV29-1	few	TRBD1	TRBJ1-2	CSVGTGERYF	TGCAGCGTGGGTACAGGGGAGCGCTACTTC
TRBV15	few	NA	TRBJ2-2	CATSSPLGVNTGELFF	TGTGCCACCAGCAGCCCTCTCGGGGTAAACACCGGGGAGCTGTTTTTT
TRBV29-1	NA	NA	TRBJ1-1	CSVEHTNTEAFF	TGCAGCGTTGAACACACGAACACTGAAGCTTTCTTT
TRBV29-1	few	NA	TRBJ1-5	CSVGRGSNQPQHF	TGCAGCGTTGGGAGGGGTAGCAATCAGCCCCAGCATTTT
TRBV15	NA	NA	TRBJ1-4	CATSTSFNEKLFF	TGTGCCACCAGTACGTCCTTTAATGAAAAACTGTTTTTT
TRBV7-8	NA	NA	TRBJ2-7	CASSRTGTNSYEQYF	TGTGCCAGCAGCCGGACCGGGACAAACTCCTACGAGCAGTACTTC
TRBV12-5	NA	NA	TRBJ2-5	CASGLVLLAEHQETQYF	TGTGCTAGTGGTTTGGTACTGCTAGCTGAACATCAAGAGACCCAGTACTTC
TRBV13	NA	NA	TRBJ1-4	CASSLSSRGIEKLFF	TGTGCCAGCAGCCTTAGCTCCCGGGGGATTGAAAAACTGTTTTTT
TRBV20-1	NA	TRBD1	TRBJ1-1	CSARKQGMSIEAFF	TGCAGTGCTAGGAAACAGGGGATGAGTATTGAAGCTTTCTTT
TRBV6-5	few	NA	TRBJ1-4	CASSYAAYSTNEKLFF	TGTGCCAGCAGTTACGCGGCTTACTCAACTAATGAAAAACTGTTTTTT
TRBV11-2	few	TRBD1	TRBJ1-2	CASSLELTGGGYYGYTF	TGTGCCAGCAGCTTAGAGTTGACAGGGGGAGGTTACTATGGCTACACCTTC
TRBV14	NA	NA	TRBJ2-2	CASSQGPYTGELFF	TGTGCCAGCAGCCAAGGCCCCTACACCGGGGAGCTGTTTTTT
TRBV20-1	NA	NA	TRBJ1-4	CSAVRELNEKLFF	TGCAGTGCGGTGAGGGAACTAAATGAAAAACTGTTTTTT
TRBV20-1	few	NA	TRBJ1-6	CSARYLDSYNSPLHF	TGCAGTGCTAGATACCTCGACTCCTATAATTCACCCCTCCACTTT
TRBV27	NA	NA	TRBJ2-7	CASSFRGSSYEQYF	TGTGCCAGCAGTTTTAGGGGAAGCTCCTACGAGCAGTACTTC
TRBV20-1	NA	TRBD1	TRBJ1-4	CSARATDRGEKLFF	TGCAGTGCTAGAGCGACCGACAGGGGGGAAAAACTGTTTTTT
TRBV9	few	TRBD2	TRBJ2-1	CASSPLAGGSNEQFF	TGTGCCAGCAGCCCTCTCGCGGGGGGGTCTAATGAGCAGTTCTTC
TRBV11-2	NA	TRBD1	TRBJ2-6	CASSLKGGQGTGANVLTF	TGTGCCAGCAGCTTAAAAGGCGGACAGGGTACTGGGGCCAACGTCCTGACTTTC
TRBV4-3	NA	NA	TRBJ1-1	CASSQDHRGSGTEAFF	TGCGCCAGCAGCCAAGATCATAGAGGGTCAGGGACTGAAGCTTTCTTT
TRBV30	NA	TRBD1	TRBJ2-3	CAWSPGQGRSDTQYF	TGTGCCTGGAGCCCGGGACAGGGGCGATCGGATACGCAGTATTTT
TRBV7-2	few	NA	TRBJ1-2	CASSLVRGNGYTF	TGTGCCAGCAGCTTAGTTCGGGGGAATGGCTACACCTTC
TRBV12-5	NA	NA	TRBJ1-3	CASGFISGNTIYF	TGTGCTAGTGGCTTTATCTCTGGAAACACCATATATTTT
TRBV12-3/TRBV12-4	NA	NA	TRBJ1-2	CASSRRNGYGYTF	TGTGCCAGCAGCAGAAGGAACGGCTATGGCTACACCTTC
TRBV5-4	NA	NA	TRBJ2-4	CASSGDGKNIQYF	TGTGCCAGCAGCGGGGACGGGAAAAACATTCAGTACTTC
TRBV5-6	NA	NA	TRBJ2-1	CASSLVPDRSSYNEQFF	TGTGCCAGCAGCCTTGTCCCCGACAGGAGCTCCTACAATGAGCAGTTCTTC
TRBV7-2	NA	NA	TRBJ2-1	CASSLSWGDEQFF	TGTGCCAGCAGCTTGAGCTGGGGGGATGAGCAGTTCTTC
TRBV18	few	TRBD1	TRBJ2-7	CASSLPGQGYGEQYF	TGTGCCAGCTCACTCCCGGGACAGGGGTATGGCGAGCAGTACTTC
TRBV6-2/TRBV6-3	NA	NA	TRBJ2-5	CASAVARETQYF	TGTGCCAGTGCAGTGGCAAGAGAGACCCAGTACTTC
TRBV30	few	NA	TRBJ2-7	CAWGFDYEQYF	TGTGCCTGGGGCTTCGACTACGAGCAGTACTTC
TRBV5-6	few	NA	TRBJ2-7	CASSLADYEQYF	TGTGCCAGCAGCTTGGCAGACTACGAGCAGTACTTC
TRBV6-5	few	NA	TRBJ1-1	CASSYHQQGYTEAFF	TGTGCCAGCAGTTACCACCAACAGGGATACACTGAAGCTTTCTTT
TRBV4-1	many	NA	TRBJ1-3	CASSRGVARNSGNTIYF	TGCGCCAGCAGCCGTGGGGTGGCGCGAAACTCTGGAAACACCATATATTTT
TRBV7-2	NA	NA	TRBJ2-7	CASSLAPGRGEQYF	TGTGCCAGCAGCTTAGCGCCGGGGCGAGGCGAGCAGTACTTC
TRBV7-2	NA	NA	TRBJ2-2	CASSSPYGSGELFF	TGTGCCAGCAGCTCCCCCTATGGGTCGGGGGAGCTGTTTTTT
TRBV2	NA	TRBD1	TRBJ1-6	CASSSWTGGSPLHF	TGTGCCAGCAGTTCTTGGACAGGGGGATCACCCCTCCACTTT
TRBV12-3/TRBV12-4	many	NA	TRBJ2-2	CATLNDRNTGELFF	TGTGCCACCCTGAATGACAGGAACACCGGGGAGCTGTTTTTT
TRBV12-3/TRBV12-4	NA	NA	TRBJ2-3	CASSLPPDTQYF	TGTGCCAGCAGCTTGCCCCCGGATACGCAGTATTTT
TRBV20-1	NA	NA	TRBJ1-2	CSARSRASSYGYTF	TGCAGTGCTAGAAGTCGCGCCTCAAGCTATGGCTACACCTTC
TRBV20-1	NA	NA	TRBJ1-2	CRAKGGLNYGYTF	TGCAGGGCTAAAGGGGGACTTAACTATGGCTACACCTTC
TRBV12-3/TRBV12-4	NA	NA	TRBJ2-1	CASRFRGLDEQFF	TGTGCCAGCAGATTTAGAGGGCTGGATGAGCAGTTCTTC
TRBV5-4	few	NA	TRBJ2-5	CASSLVLGNMETQYF	TGTGCCAGCAGCTTGGTTCTCGGGAACATGGAGACCCAGTACTTC
TRBV4-2	NA	TRBD2	TRBJ2-3	CASSQDSGGTDTQYF	TGTGCCAGCAGCCAAGACAGCGGGGGCACAGATACGCAGTATTTT
TRBV7-6	few	NA	TRBJ2-3	CASSLFIGSGGPTDTQYF	TGTGCCAGCAGCTTATTTATAGGGTCGGGGGGCCCCACAGATACGCAGTATTTT